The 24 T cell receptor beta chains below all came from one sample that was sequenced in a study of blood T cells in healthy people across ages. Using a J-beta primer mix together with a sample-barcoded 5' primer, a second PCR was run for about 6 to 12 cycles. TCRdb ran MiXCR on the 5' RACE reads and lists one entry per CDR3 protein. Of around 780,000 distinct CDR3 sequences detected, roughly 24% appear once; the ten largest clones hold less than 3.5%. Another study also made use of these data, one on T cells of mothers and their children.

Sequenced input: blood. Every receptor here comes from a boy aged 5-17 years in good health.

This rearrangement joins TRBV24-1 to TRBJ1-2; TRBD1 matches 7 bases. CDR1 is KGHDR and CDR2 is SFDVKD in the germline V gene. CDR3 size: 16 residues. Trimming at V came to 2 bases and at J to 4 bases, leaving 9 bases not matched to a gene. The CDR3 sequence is CATSDSNVGTAYGYTF. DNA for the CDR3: TGTGCCACCAGTGATTCTAACGTCGGGACAGCCTATGGCTACACCTTC.

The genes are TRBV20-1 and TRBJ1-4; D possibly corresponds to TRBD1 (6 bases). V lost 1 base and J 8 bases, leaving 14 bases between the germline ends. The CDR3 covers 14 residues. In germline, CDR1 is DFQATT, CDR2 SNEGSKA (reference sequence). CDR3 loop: CSARVKGTREKLFF. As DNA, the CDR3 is TGCAGTGCTAGAGTCAAGGGGACAAGGGAAAAACTGTTTTTT.

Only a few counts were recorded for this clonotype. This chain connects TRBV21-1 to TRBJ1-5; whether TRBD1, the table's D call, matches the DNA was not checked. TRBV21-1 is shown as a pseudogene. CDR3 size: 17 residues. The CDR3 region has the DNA TGTGCCAGCAGCGGGCGCCAGGGAGCCTCCTACGATCAGCCCCAGCATTTT. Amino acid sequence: CASSGRQGASYDQPQHF.

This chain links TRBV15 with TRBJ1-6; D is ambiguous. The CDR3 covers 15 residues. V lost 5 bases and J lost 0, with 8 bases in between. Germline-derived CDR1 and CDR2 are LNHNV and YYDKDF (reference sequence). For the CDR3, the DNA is TGTGCCACCAGCCCTCCCGGCTCCTATAATTCACCCCTCCACTTT. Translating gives CATSPPGSYNSPLHF.

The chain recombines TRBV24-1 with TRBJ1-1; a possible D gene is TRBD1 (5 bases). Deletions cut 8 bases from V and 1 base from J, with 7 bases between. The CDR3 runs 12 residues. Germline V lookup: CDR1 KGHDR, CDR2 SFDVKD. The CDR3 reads CATKGQNTEAFF. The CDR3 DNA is TGTGCCACCAAGGGGCAGAACACTGAAGCTTTCTTT.

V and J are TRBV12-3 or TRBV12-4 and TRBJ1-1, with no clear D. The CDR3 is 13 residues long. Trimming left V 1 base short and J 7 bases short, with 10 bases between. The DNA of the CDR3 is TGTGCCAGCAGTTTAGTGTCCGGGGATGAAGCTTTCTTT. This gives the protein CASSLVSGDEAFF.

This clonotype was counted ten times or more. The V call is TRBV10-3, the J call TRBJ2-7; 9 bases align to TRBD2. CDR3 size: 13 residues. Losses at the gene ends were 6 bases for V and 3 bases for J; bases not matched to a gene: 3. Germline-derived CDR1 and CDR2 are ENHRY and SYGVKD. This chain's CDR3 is CAIRNSGGYEQYF. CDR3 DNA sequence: TGTGCCATCAGGAATAGCGGGGGCTACGAGCAGTACTTC.

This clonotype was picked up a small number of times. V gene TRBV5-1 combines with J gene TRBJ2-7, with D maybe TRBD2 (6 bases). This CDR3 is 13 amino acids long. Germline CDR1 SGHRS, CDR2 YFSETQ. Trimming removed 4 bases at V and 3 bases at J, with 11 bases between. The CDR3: CASSRAGNYEQYF. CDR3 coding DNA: TGCGCCAGCAGCCGGGCGGGAAACTACGAGCAGTACTTC. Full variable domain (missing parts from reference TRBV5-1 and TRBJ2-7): KAGVTQTPRYLIKTRGQQVTLSCSPISGHRSVSWYQQTPGQGLQFLFEYFSETQRNKGNFPGRFSGRQFSNSRSEMNVSTLELGDSALYLCASSRAGNYEQYFGPGTRLTVT.

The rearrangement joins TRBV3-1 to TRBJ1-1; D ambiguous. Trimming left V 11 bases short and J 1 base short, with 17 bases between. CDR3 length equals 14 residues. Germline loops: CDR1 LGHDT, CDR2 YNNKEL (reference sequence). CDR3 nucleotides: TGTGCCTCTGGGCGGGGAGCCCCGAACACTGAAGCTTTCTTT. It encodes CASGRGAPNTEAFF.

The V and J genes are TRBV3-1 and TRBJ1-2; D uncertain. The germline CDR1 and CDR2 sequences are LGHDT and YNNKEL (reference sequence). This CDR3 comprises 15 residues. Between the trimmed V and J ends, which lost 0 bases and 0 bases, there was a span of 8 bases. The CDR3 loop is CASSQEGGTNYGYTF. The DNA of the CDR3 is TGTGCCAGCAGCCAAGAGGGAGGGACTAACTATGGCTACACCTTC.

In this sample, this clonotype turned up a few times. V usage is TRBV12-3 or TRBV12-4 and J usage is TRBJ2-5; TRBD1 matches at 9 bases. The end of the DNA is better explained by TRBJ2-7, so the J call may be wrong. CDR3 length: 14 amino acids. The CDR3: CASGDRVVAHEQYF. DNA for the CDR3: TGTGCCAGTGGGGACAGGGTAGTCGCCCACGAGCAGTACTTC.

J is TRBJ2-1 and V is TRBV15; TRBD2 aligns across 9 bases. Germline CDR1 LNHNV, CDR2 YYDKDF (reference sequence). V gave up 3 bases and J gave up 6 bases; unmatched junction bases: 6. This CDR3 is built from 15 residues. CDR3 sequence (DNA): TGTGCCACCAGCAGGCAGCGGGGGGATCCCAATGAGCAGTTCTTC. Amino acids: CATSRQRGDPNEQFF.

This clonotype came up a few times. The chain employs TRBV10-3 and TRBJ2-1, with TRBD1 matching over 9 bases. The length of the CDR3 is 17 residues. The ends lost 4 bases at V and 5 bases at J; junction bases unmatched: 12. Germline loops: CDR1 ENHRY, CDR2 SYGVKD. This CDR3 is CAISGLPGQGYHNEQFF. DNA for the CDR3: TGTGCCATCAGTGGATTACCAGGACAGGGGTACCACAATGAGCAGTTCTTC.

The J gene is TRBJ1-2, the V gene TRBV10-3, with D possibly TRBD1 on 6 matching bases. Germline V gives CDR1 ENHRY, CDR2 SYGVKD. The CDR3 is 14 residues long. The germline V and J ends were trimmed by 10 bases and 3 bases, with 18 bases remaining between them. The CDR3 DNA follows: TGTGCCACCGAGGGGGGGTCTAAGGACTATGGCTACACCTTC. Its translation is CATEGGSKDYGYTF.

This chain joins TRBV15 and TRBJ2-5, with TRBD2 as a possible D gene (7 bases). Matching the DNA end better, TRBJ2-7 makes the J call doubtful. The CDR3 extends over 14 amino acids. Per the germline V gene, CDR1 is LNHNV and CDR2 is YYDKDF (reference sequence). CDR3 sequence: CATSPAGASYEQYF. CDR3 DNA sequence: TGTGCCACCAGTCCGGCGGGGGCCTCCTACGAGCAGTACTTC.

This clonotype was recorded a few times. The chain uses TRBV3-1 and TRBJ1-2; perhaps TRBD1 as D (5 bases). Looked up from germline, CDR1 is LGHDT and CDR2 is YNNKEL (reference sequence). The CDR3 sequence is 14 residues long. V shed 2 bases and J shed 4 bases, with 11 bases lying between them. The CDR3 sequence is CASSQPDSLYGYTF. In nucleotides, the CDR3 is TGTGCCAGCAGCCAACCAGACAGTCTCTATGGCTACACCTTC.

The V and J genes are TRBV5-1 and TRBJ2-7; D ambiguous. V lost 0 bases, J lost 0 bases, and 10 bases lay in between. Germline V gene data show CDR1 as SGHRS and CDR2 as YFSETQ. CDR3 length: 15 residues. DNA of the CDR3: TGCGCCAGCAGCTTGGTTGGAGTTTACTCCTACGAGCAGTACTTC. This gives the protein CASSLVGVYSYEQYF.

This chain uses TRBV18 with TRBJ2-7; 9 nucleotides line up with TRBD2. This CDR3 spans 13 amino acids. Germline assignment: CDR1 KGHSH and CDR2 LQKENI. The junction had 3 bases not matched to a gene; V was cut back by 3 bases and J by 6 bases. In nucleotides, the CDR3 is TGTGCCAGCTCACCTGTAGCGGGGGCCGAGCAGTACTTC. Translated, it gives CASSPVAGAEQYF. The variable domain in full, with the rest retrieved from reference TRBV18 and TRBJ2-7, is NAGVMQNPRHLVRRRGQEARLRCSPMKGHSHVYWYRQLPEEGLKFMVYLQKENIIDESGMPKERFSAEFPKEGPSILRIQQVVRGDSAAYFCASSPVAGAEQYFGPGTRLTVT.

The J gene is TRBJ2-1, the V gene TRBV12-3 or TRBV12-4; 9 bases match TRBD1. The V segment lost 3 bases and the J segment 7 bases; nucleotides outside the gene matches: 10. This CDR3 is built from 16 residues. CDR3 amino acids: CASSFGGTGRRNEQFF. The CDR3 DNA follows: TGTGCCAGCAGTTTTGGGGGGACAGGGCGTAGGAATGAGCAGTTCTTC.

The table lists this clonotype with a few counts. The CDR3 is CASSFRQGEGQYF. CDR3 bases: TGTGCCAGCAGCTTCAGACAGGGAGAGGGCCAGTACTTC. V and J are TRBV7-3 and TRBJ2-5, with 7 bases that match TRBD1. V lost 3 bases to trimming and J lost 10 bases; unmatched junction nucleotides: 8. This CDR3 spans 13 amino acids. The germline V gene encodes CDR1 SGHTA and CDR2 FQGTGA.

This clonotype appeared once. The CDR3 nucleotides are TGTGCCAGCAGCTTAGACAGGGTGGATTCACCCCTCCACTTT. Its protein is CASSLDRVDSPLHF. The rearrangement joins TRBV7-9 to TRBJ1-6; possibly TRBD1 for D (6 bases). The CDR3 totals 14 residues. V gave up 1 base and J gave up 8 bases, with 9 bases separating them. CDR1 and CDR2 (germline): SEHNR, FQNEAQ (reference sequence).

Here the CDR3 reads CASSFPRDFSTDTQYF. The CDR3 DNA reads TGTGCCAGCAGCTTCCCCCGGGACTTTAGCACAGATACGCAGTATTTT. The V call is TRBV7-2, the J call TRBJ2-3; possibly TRBD2 for D (6 bases). There are 16 residues in the CDR3. The V and J ends lost 3 bases and 0 bases respectively, with 13 bases between them. Germline V gene sequence: CDR1 SGHTA, CDR2 FQGNSA.

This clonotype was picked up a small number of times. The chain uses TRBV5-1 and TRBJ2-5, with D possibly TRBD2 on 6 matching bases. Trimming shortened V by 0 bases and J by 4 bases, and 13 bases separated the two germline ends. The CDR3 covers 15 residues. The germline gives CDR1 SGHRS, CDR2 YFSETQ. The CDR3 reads CASSLEGLGGETQYF. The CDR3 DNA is TGCGCCAGCAGCTTGGAAGGACTCGGGGGAGAGACCCAGTACTTC.

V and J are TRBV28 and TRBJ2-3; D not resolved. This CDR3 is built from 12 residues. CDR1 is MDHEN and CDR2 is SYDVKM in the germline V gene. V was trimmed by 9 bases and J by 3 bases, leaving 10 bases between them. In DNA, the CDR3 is TGTGCCAGTGGGCCCGGAACAGATACGCAGTATTTT. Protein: CASGPGTDTQYF. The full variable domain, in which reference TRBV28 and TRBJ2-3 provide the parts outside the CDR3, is DVKVTQSSRYLVKRTGEKVFLECVQDMDHENMFWYRQDPGLGLRLIYFSYDVKMKEKGDIPEGYSVSREKKERFSLILESASTNQTSMYLCASGPGTDTQYFGPGTRLTVL.